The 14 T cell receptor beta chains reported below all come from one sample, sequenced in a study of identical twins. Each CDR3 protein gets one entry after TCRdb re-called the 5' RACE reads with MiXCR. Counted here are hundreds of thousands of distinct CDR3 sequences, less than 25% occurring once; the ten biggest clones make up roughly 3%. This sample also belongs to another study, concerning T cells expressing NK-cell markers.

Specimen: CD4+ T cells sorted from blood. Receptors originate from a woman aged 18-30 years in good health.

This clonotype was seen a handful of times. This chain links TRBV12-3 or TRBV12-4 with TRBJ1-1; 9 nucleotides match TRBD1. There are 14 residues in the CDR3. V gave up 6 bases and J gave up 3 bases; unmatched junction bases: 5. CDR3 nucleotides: TGTGCCAGCAGCCGGGACAGGGTGGACACTGAAGCTTTCTTT. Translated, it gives CASSRDRVDTEAFF.

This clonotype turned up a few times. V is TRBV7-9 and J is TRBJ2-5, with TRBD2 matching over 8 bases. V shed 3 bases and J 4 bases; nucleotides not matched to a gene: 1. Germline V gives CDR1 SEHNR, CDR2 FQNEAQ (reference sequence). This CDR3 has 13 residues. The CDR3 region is CASSFAGGETQYF. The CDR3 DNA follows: TGTGCCAGCAGCTTTGCGGGAGGAGAGACCCAGTACTTC.

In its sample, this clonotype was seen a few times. The CDR3 region is CASSLRQRATEAFF. The CDR3, as DNA: TGCGCCAGCAGCTTGAGGCAGAGGGCCACTGAAGCTTTCTTT. J is TRBJ1-1 and V is TRBV5-1; D gene unclear. V was clipped by 1 base and J by 4 bases, with 11 bases between them. This CDR3 is built from 14 residues. Germline V lookup: CDR1 SGHRS, CDR2 YFSETQ.

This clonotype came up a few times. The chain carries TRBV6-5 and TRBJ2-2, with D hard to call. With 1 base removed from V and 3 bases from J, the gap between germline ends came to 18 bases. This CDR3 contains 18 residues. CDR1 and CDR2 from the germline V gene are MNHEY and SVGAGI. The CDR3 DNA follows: TGTGCCAGCAGTTACTATTTAGTAAGGGCCCGACACACCGGGGAGCTGTTTTTT. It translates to CASSYYLVRARHTGELFF.

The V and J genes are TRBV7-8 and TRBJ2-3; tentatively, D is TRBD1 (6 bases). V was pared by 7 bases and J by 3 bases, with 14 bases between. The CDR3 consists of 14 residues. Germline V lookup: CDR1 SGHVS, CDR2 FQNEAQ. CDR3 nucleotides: TGTGCCAGCATAATAGGGGGTCCAACAGATACGCAGTATTTT. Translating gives CASIIGGPTDTQYF.

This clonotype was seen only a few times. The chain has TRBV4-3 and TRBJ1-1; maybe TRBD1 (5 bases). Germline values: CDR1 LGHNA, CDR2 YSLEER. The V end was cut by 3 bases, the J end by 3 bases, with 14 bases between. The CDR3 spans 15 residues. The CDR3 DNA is TGCGCCAGCAGCCATGAGGGACGGGGAGACACTGAAGCTTTCTTT. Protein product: CASSHEGRGDTEAFF.

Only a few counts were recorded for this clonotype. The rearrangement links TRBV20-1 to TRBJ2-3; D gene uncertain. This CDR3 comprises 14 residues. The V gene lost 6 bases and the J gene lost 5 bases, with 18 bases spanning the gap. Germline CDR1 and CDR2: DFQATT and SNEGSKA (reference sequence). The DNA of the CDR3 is TGCAGTGCGCGGATGGGATCCCTCCAAGATACGCAGTATTTT. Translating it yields CSARMGSLQDTQYF.

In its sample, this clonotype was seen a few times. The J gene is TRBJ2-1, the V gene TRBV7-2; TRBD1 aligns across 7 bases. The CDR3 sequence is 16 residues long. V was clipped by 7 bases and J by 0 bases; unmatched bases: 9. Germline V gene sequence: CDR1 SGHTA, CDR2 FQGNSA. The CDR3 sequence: CASTSDRPYSYNEQFF. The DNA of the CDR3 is TGTGCCAGCACCTCGGACAGGCCATACTCCTACAATGAGCAGTTCTTC.

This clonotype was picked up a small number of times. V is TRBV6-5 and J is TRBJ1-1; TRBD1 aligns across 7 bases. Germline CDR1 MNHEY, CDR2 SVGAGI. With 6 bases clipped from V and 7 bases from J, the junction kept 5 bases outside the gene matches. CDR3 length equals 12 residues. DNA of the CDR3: TGTGCCAGCAGGGCACAGGGGCGTGAAGCTTTCTTT. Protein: CASRAQGREAFF.

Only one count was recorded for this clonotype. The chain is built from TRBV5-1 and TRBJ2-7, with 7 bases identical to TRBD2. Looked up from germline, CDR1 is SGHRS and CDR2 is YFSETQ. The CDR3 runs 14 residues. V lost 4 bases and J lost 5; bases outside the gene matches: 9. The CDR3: CASSREVPSDEQYF. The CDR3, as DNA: TGCGCCAGCAGCCGGGAGGTGCCCTCTGACGAGCAGTACTTC.

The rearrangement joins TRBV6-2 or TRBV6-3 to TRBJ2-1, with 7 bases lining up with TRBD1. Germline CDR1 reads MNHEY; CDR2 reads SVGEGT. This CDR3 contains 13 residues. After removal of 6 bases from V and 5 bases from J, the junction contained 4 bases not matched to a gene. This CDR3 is CASRGTGDNEQFF. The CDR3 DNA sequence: TGTGCCAGCAGAGGTACAGGGGACAATGAGCAGTTCTTC.

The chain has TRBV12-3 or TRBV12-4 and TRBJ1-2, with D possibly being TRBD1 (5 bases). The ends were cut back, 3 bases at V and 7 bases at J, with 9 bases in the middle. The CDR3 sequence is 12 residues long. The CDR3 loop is CASSFMGGGYTF. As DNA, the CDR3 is TGTGCCAGCAGTTTTATGGGGGGTGGCTACACCTTC.

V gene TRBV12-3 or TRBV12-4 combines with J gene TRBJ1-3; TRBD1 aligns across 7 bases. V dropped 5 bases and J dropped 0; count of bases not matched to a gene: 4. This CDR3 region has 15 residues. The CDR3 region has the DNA TGTGCCAGCAGTCGGGGACAGATCTCTGGAAACACCATATATTTT. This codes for CASSRGQISGNTIYF.

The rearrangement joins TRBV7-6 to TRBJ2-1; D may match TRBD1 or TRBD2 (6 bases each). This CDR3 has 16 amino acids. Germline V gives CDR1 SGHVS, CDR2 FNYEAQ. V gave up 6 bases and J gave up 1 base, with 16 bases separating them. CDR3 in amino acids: CASSPYGGSSYNEQFF. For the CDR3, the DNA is TGTGCCAGCAGTCCTTACGGGGGCTCGTCCTACAATGAGCAGTTCTTC.